These T cell receptor beta chains were read from a single sample in a study of PD-L1 blockade in urothelial cancer. The data were produced by immunoSEQ multiplex PCR, yet TCRdb's version contains in-frame clones alone and is incomplete. The sample has around 68,000 clones; more than 80% are singletons. This specimen consisted of PBMCs, obtained around atezolizumab (anti-PD-L1) treatment. These receptors all stem from a man aged 70 or older with urothelial cancer. Each CDR3 is given with its conserved first and last residue. D genes are given only for firm matches. Size values are once, few and many counts, or a class for expanded clones, and some rows have none.

TRBD1 TRBJ1-2 TRBV7-9 once CASSYPLTGAGYGYTF TGTGCCAGCAGCTATCCATTGACAGGGGCTGGCTATGGCTACACCTTC
. TRBJ1-1 TRBV6-5 . CASTGEGNTEAFF TGTGCCAGCACCGGGGAAGGCAACACTGAAGCTTTCTTT
. TRBJ2-3 TRBV7-3 . CASSLTSGEADTQYF TGTGCCAGCAGCTTAACGTCGGGAGAGGCAGATACGCAGTATTTT
. TRBJ1-1 TRBV9 . CASSVGTVNTEAFF TGTGCCAGCAGCGTAGGGACTGTGAACACTGAAGCTTTCTTT
TRBD2 TRBJ2-1 TRBV7-2 once CASSLESGRAPRGNEQFF TGTGCCAGCAGCCTTGAAAGCGGGAGGGCCCCACGAGGCAATGAGCAGTTCTTC
TRBD2 TRBJ2-5 TRBV2 . CASSEVGLDGETQYF TGTGCCAGCAGTGAAGTAGGACTAGATGGGGAGACCCAGTACTTC
. TRBJ1-5 TRBV18 . CASSPEQNSNQPQHF TGTGCCAGCTCACCAGAACAGAATAGCAATCAGCCCCAGCATTTT
TRBD2 TRBJ2-3 TRBV28 . CASSLRETDTQYF TGTGCCAGCAGTTTGCGGGAGACAGATACGCAGTATTTT
. TRBJ1-2 TRBV30 . CAWSTGPGYTF TGTGCCTGGAGTACAGGGCCTGGCTACACCTTC
TRBD2 TRBJ2-1 TRBV27 . CASSLGLAGINEQFF TGTGCCAGCAGCCTGGGACTAGCGGGAATCAATGAGCAGTTCTTC
TRBD1 TRBJ1-2 TRBV6-6 . CASSPTGESGYTF TGTGCCAGCAGTCCCACAGGGGAGAGTGGCTACACCTTC
. TRBJ2-7 TRBV7-6 many CASSPTEQGIGSVDEQYF TGTGCCAGCAGCCCAACCGAACAGGGAATTGGTTCGGTTGACGAGCAGTACTTC
. TRBJ2-6 TRBV27 . CASSPGRVSGANVLTF TGTGCCAGCAGCCCGGGCAGGGTCTCTGGGGCCAACGTCCTGACTTTC
TRBD1 TRBJ1-2 TRBV11-3 once CASSSRQGPSYGYTF TGTGCCAGCAGCTCAAGACAGGGACCGAGCTATGGCTACACCTTC
. TRBJ1-6 TRBV25-1 . CASRGDSPLHF TGTGCCAGCAGGGGCGATTCACCCCTCCACTTT
TRBD2 TRBJ2-5 TRBV7-2 . CASSLHVTTSGRIETQYF TGTGCCAGCAGCTTGCATGTGACGACTAGCGGGAGGATCGAGACCCAGTACTTC
TRBD1 TRBJ1-4 TRBV11-2 . CASSFGTVEKLFF TGTGCCAGCAGCTTCGGGACAGTTGAAAAACTGTTTTTT
. TRBJ1-5 TRBV7-2 . CASSGSPGNSNQPQHF TGTGCCAGCAGCGGCAGCCCGGGAAATAGCAATCAGCCCCAGCATTTT
TRBD1 TRBJ2-3 TRBV4-3 . CASSQGARDSGGDTQYF TGCGCCAGCAGCCAAGGGGCCCGGGACAGTGGAGGAGATACGCAGTATTTT
. TRBJ2-1 TRBV7-7 . CASSLDLAEFNEQFF TGTGCTAGCAGCTTAGACTTAGCGGAGTTCAATGAGCAGTTCTTC
. TRBJ2-3 TRBV7-3 . CASSPRAEGDTQYF TGTGCCAGCAGCCCCCGGGCAGAGGGAGATACGCAGTATTTT
TRBD1 TRBJ2-4 TRBV5-1 . CASSSGQPPKNIQYF TGCGCCAGCAGCTCGGGACAGCCTCCCAAAAACATTCAGTACTTC
TRBD1 TRBJ2-7 TRBV19 . CASSLGQTGTPYF TGTGCCAGTAGTCTGGGCCAGACAGGGACCCCGTACTTC
TRBD1 TRBJ2-7 TRBV28 . CASSPDRELSYEQYF TGTGCCAGCAGCCCAGACAGGGAACTCTCCTACGAGCAGTACTTC
TRBD2 TRBJ2-5 TRBV7-2 . CASSSSLGGRAETQYF TGTGCCAGCAGCTCCTCACTCGGCGGGAGGGCGGAGACCCAGTACTTC
TRBD2 TRBJ2-2 TRBV12-5 . CASGTGLAGETGELFF TGTGCTAGTGGTACCGGACTAGCGGGAGAGACCGGGGAGCTGTTTTTT
. TRBJ2-7 TRBV28 . CASSLTPTAAYEQYF TGTGCCAGCAGCCTTACCCCGACAGCCGCCTACGAGCAGTACTTC
TRBD2 TRBJ2-2 TRBV9 . CASSARVLAGGGELFF TGTGCCAGCAGCGCCCGGGTGCTAGCGGGAGGCGGGGAGCTGTTTTTT
TRBD2 TRBJ2-3 TRBV10-3 . CAISTTSGGADTQYF TGTGCCATCAGTACGACTAGCGGGGGCGCAGATACGCAGTATTTT
TRBD1 TRBJ1-2 TRBV28 . CASSSPTGRYGYTF TGTGCCAGCAGTTCCCCGACAGGGCGCTATGGCTACACCTTC
TRBD2 TRBJ2-3 TRBV19 . CASSPLYPGLAGVTDTQYF TGTGCCAGTAGTCCACTATACCCGGGACTAGCGGGAGTAACAGATACGCAGTATTTT
. TRBJ1-3 TRBV7-9 . CASSSLQGSGNTIYF TGTGCCAGCAGTTCCCTTCAGGGATCTGGAAACACCATATATTTT
. TRBJ2-6 TRBV7-9 . CASSWGTGDSGANVLTF TGTGCCAGCAGCTGGGGAACCGGGGACTCTGGGGCCAACGTCCTGACTTTC
TRBD1 TRBJ1-1 TRBV5-1 . CASRDRTGGSTEAFF TGCGCCAGCAGAGATCGGACAGGGGGGAGCACTGAAGCTTTCTTT
. TRBJ1-5 TRBV7-2 . CASSLDRAQPQHF TGTGCCAGCAGCTTAGACAGGGCCCAGCCCCAGCATTTT
TRBD2 TRBJ2-7 TRBV28 . CASSLAGGEQYF TGTGCCAGCAGTTTAGCGGGAGGCGAGCAGTACTTC
TRBD2 TRBJ2-5 TRBV5-1 . CASSLGTSGKDQETQYF TGCGCCAGCAGCCTTGGGACTAGCGGTAAGGACCAAGAGACCCAGTACTTC
. TRBJ2-2 TRBV4-2 . CASSYTGLGTGELFF TGTGCCAGCAGCTATACAGGGCTGGGAACCGGGGAGCTGTTTTTT
. TRBJ2-1 TRBV12-5 . CASGFSEGRNEQFF TGTGCTAGTGGTTTCTCCGAGGGTAGGAATGAGCAGTTCTTC
TRBD1 TRBJ1-2 TRBV7-9 . CASSQGARGYTF TGTGCCAGCAGCCAGGGGGCGAGGGGCTACACCTTC
TRBD1 TRBJ2-1 TRBV12-5 once CASGLVGGDNEQFF TGTGCTAGTGGTTTGGTAGGGGGCGACAATGAGCAGTTCTTC
. TRBJ2-7 TRBV5-1 . CASSPRTESYEQYF TGCGCCAGCAGCCCTAGGACAGAGTCCTACGAGCAGTACTTC
TRBD1 TRBJ1-5 TRBV5-1 once CASSLMGQGGQPQHF TGCGCCAGCAGCTTGATGGGACAGGGTGGTCAGCCCCAGCATTTT
TRBD1 TRBJ1-2 TRBV15 . CATSSEGTGHYGYTF TGTGCCACCAGCAGCGAAGGGACAGGGCACTATGGCTACACCTTC
TRBD2 TRBJ2-1 TRBV19 few CASSGLAGGPNEQFF TGTGCCAGTAGTGGATTAGCGGGAGGGCCTAATGAGCAGTTCTTC
. TRBJ1-5 TRBV5-7 . CASRRGSRKDLESAQHF TGTGCCAGCAGGCGGGGGTCGCGAAAGGACCTCGAATCAGCCCAGCATTTT
TRBD1 TRBJ2-7 TRBV28 . CASRTDREQYF TGTGCCAGCAGAACGGACAGGGAGCAGTACTTC
. TRBJ1-1 TRBV18 few CASSPSQGIQRAFF TGTGCCAGCTCACCCTCACAGGGTATTCAGCGAGCTTTCTTT
TRBD1 TRBJ1-5 TRBV5-4 . CASSQTGMGSNQPQHF TGTGCCAGCAGTCAGACAGGGATGGGTAGCAATCAGCCCCAGCATTTT